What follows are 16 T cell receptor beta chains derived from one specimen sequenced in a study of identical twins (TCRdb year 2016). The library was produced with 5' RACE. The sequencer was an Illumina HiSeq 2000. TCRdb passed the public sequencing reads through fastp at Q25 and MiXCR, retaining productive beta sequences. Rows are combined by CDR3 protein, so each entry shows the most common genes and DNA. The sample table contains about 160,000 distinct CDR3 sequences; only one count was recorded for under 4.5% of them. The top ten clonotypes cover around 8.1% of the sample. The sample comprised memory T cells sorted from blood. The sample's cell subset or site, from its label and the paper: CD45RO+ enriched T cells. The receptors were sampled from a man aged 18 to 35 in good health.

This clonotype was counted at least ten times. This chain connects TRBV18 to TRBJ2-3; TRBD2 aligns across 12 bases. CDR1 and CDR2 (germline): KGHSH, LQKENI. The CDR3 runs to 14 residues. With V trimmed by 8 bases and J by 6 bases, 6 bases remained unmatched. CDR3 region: CASQRTSGIDTQYF. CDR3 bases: TGTGCCAGCCAGAGGACTAGCGGGATTGATACGCAGTATTTT. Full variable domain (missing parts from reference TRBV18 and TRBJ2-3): NAGVMQNPRHLVRRRGQEARLRCSPMKGHSHVYWYRQLPEEGLKFMVYLQKENIIDESGMPKERFSAEFPKEGPSILRIQQVVRGDSAAYFCASQRTSGIDTQYFGPGTRLTVL.

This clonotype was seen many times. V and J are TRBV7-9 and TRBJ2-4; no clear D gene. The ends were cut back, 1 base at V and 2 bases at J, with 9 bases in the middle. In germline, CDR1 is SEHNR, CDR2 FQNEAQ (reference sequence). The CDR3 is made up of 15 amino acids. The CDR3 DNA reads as TGTGCCAGCAGCTTAGACAGCCGGTCCAAAAACATTCAGTACTTC. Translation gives CASSLDSRSKNIQYF.

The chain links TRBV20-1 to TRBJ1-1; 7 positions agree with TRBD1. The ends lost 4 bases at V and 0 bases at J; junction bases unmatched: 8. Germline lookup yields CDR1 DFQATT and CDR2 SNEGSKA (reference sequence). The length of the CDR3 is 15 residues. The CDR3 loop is CSATRDRPMNTEAFF. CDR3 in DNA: TGCAGTGCTACAAGGGACAGACCGATGAACACTGAAGCTTTCTTT.

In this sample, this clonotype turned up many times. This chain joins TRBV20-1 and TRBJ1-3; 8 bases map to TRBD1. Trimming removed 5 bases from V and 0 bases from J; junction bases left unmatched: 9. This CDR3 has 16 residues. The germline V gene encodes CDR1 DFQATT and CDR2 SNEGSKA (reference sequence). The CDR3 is CSAELTTGGSGNTIYF. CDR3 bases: TGCAGTGCTGAGCTAACAACAGGGGGCTCTGGAAACACCATATATTTT.

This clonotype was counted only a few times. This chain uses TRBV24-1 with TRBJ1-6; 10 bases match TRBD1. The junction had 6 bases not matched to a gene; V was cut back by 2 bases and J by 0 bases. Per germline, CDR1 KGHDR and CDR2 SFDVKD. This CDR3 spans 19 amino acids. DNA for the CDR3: TGTGCCACCAGTGATTCCGGGACAGGGGTGTTCTCCTATAATTCACCCCTCCACTTT. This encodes CATSDSGTGVFSYNSPLHF.

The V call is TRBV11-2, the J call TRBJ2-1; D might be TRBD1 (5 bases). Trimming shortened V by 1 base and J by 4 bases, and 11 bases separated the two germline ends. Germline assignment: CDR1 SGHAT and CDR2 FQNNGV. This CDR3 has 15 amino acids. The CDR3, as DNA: TGTGCCAGCAGCTTAGGCTGGACAACATACAATGAGCAGTTCTTC. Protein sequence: CASSLGWTTYNEQFF.

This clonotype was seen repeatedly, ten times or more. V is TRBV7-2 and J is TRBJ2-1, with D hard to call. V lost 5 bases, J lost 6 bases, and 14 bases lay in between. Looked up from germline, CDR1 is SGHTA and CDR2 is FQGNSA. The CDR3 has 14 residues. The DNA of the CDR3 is TGTGCCAGCAGCCCAGAGCGTCAAGGCAATGAGCAGTTCTTC. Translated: CASSPERQGNEQFF.

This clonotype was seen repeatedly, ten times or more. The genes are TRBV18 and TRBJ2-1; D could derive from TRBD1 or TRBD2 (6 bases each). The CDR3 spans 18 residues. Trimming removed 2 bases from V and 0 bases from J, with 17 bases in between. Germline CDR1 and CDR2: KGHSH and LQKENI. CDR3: CASSPGGGRGSSYNEQFF. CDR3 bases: TGTGCCAGCTCACCAGGTGGGGGGCGCGGAAGCTCCTACAATGAGCAGTTCTTC.

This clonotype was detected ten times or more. The CDR3 coding sequence is TGTGCCAGCTCCCGGGGGGCAGGGACGAACACCGGGGAGCTGTTTTTT. It is translated as CASSRGAGTNTGELFF. This sequence joins TRBV3-1 and TRBJ2-2, with a tentative D call TRBD2 (7 bases). The CDR3 is made up of 16 amino acids. Germline values: CDR1 LGHDT, CDR2 YNNKEL (reference sequence). The germline V and J ends were trimmed by 8 bases and 0 bases, with 16 bases remaining between them.

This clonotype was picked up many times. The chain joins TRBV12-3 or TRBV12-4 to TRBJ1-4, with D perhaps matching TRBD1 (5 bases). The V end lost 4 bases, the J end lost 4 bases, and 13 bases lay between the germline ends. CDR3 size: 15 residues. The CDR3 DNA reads TGTGCCAGCAGTTCCTCCAGGGAGGGTAATGAAAAACTGTTTTTT. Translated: CASSSSREGNEKLFF.

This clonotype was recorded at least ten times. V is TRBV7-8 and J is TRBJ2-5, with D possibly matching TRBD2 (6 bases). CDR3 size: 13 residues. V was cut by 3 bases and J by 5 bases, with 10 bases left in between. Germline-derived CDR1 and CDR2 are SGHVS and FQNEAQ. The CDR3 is CASSLNGGETQYF. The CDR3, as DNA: TGTGCCAGCAGCTTGAATGGAGGGGAGACCCAGTACTTC.

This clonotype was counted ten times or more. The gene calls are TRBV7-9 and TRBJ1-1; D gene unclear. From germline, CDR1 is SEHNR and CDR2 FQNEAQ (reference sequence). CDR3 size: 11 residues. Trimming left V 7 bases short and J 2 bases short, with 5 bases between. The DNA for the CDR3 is TGTGCCAGCATTTTAAACACTGAAGCTTTCTTT. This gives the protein CASILNTEAFF.

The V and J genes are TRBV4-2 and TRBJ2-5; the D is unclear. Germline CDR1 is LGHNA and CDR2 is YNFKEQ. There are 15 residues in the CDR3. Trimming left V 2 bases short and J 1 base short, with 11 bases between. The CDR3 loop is CASSQTLGIQETQYF. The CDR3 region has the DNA TGTGCCAGCAGCCAAACCTTGGGGATCCAAGAGACCCAGTACTTC.

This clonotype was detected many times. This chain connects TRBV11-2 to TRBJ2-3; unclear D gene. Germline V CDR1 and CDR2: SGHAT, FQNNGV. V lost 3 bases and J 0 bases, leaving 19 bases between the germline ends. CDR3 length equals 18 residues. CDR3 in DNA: TGTGCCAGCAGCTTTCGGGCTTCTGGCAATACTAGCACAGATACGCAGTATTTT. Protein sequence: CASSFRASGNTSTDTQYF.

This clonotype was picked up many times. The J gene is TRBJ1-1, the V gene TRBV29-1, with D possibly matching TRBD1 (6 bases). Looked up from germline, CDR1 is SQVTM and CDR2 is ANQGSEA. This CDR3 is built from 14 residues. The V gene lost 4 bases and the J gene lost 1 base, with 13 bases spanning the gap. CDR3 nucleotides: TGCAGCGTTGGGTACGGACAGTCGAACACTGAAGCTTTCTTT. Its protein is CSVGYGQSNTEAFF. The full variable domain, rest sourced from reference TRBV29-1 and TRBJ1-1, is SAVISQKPSRDICQRGTSLTIQCQVDSQVTMMFWYRQQPGQSLTLIATANQGSEATYESGFVIDKFPISRPNLTFSTLTVSNMSPEDSSIYLCSVGYGQSNTEAFFGQGTRLTVV.

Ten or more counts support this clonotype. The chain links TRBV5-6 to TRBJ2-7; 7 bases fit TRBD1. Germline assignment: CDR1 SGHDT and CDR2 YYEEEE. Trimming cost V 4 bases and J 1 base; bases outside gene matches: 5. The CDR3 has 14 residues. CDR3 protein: CASSRPDRSYEQYF. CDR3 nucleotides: TGTGCCAGCAGCCGCCCGGACAGGTCCTACGAGCAGTACTTC.